Listed here are 6 T cell receptor beta chains from one sample, sequenced in a study of vaccination and CD4 T cells after COVID-19. No antigen has been identified for these receptors. Treatment here: approximately nine-day PBMC culture with coronavirus spike peptide pools or control peptides (ViraFEST assay). The assay that was used to sequence DNA from cultured CD4+ T cells was the Oncomine TCR Beta short-read assay. Via MiXCR, TCRdb re-called the PCR reads, giving one row per CDR3 protein. The table includes about 12,000 distinct CDR3 sequences, around two fifths detected once. Specimen: cultured CD4+ T cells from blood. These receptors all come from a human donor with COVID-19.

This chain uses TRBV20-1 with TRBJ2-5, with D hard to call. The germline gives CDR1 DFQATT, CDR2 SNEGSKA (reference sequence). The V and J ends lost 4 bases and 1 base respectively, with 10 bases between them. The CDR3 runs 13 residues. In DNA, the CDR3 is TGCAGTGCTATGGAGACTGTCCAAGAGACCCAGTACTTC. Translating it yields CSAMETVQETQYF.

The rearrangement links TRBV9 to TRBJ1-2; D is ambiguous. Germline lookup yields CDR1 SGDLS and CDR2 YYNGEE. CDR3 length: 16 residues. Trimming cost V 0 bases and J 6 bases, with 18 bases left between them. This CDR3 reads CASSVDFRGKNDGYTF. As DNA, the CDR3 is TGTGCCAGCAGCGTAGATTTTCGGGGTAAAAATGATGGCTACACCTTC.

The rearrangement uses TRBV12-3 or TRBV12-4 and TRBJ1-2; possibly TRBD1 for D (5 bases). The V end lost 6 bases, the J end lost 6 bases, and 14 bases lay between the germline ends. This CDR3 spans 13 amino acids. CDR3 DNA sequence: TGTGCCAGCAGGGGGACCGGGCGGGATGGCTACACCTTC. It yields the protein CASRGTGRDGYTF.

Only a few counts were recorded for this clonotype. The rearrangement uses TRBV2 and TRBJ2-5; tentatively, D is TRBD1 or TRBD2 (6 bases each). Trimming took 2 bases from V and 3 from J, leaving 13 bases between them. The CDR3 runs to 15 residues. Per the germline V gene, CDR1 is SNHLY and CDR2 is FYNNEI. The CDR3 DNA reads TGTGCCAGCAGTGAAAAGGGGGGCAGGGAAGAGACCCAGTACTTC. It encodes CASSEKGGREETQYF.

This clonotype has only a few counts. The chain uses TRBV6-1 and TRBJ1-4; 9 nucleotides line up with TRBD1. The junction had 10 bases not matched to a gene; V was cut back by 4 bases and J by 7 bases. The germline V gene encodes CDR1 MNHNS and CDR2 SASEGT. CDR3 length equals 16 residues. CDR3 sequence: CASSAGTGSRAEKLFF. The CDR3 nucleotides are TGTGCCAGCAGTGCAGGGACAGGGAGCCGTGCTGAAAAACTGTTTTTT.

The chain has TRBV20-1 and TRBJ1-6, with 7 bases that match TRBD1. CDR3 length equals 15 residues. J lost 7 bases, V lost 3 bases, and 9 bases had no gene match. Germline V gene data show CDR1 as DFQATT and CDR2 as SNEGSKA (reference sequence). CDR3 loop: CSASPGEQGNSPLHF. For the CDR3, the DNA is TGCAGTGCTAGCCCTGGGGAACAGGGGAATTCACCCCTCCACTTT.